The text below deals with one T cell receptor (beta chain). Per the original methods: Reference gene primer amplification gave estimated nucleated cell counts. Only in-frame clones appear in the TCRdb table, and some are missing; sequencing was by immunoSEQ multiplex PCR. V and J calls plus clone size are reproduced from that table; the DNA served to infer D and trimming. The repertoire holds fewer than 250,000 clones, with 83% as singletons. Germline assignment: CDR1 MNHEY and CDR2 SMNVEV (reference sequence). V was trimmed by 6 bases and J by 2 bases, leaving 11 bases between them. CDR3 length equals 15 residues. This entry comes from a study of blood T cell repertoires in COVID-19. About the study: Sites across the United States, Italy and Spain contributed samples from acute and convalescent COVID-19.

The material sequenced was PBMCs or T cells enriched from blood (not recorded which). This sequence originates from a woman between 40 and 50 years old who had been exposed to COVID-19. V and J are TRBV27 and TRBJ2-6, with D maybe TRBD1 (6 bases). In nucleotides, the CDR3 is TGTGCCAGCAGCCGACAGGCCCCTGGGGCCAACGTCCTGACTTTC. Protein: CASSRQAPGANVLTF.